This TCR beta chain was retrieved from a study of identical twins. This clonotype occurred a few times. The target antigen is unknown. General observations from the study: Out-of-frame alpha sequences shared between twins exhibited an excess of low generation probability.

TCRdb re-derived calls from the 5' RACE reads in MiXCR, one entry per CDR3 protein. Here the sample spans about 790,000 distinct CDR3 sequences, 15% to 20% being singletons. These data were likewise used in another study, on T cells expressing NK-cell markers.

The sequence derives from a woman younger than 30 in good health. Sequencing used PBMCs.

CDR3 sequence: CASSQEDKYNEQFF. CDR3 DNA: TGTGCCAGCAGCCAAGAGGACAAGTACAATGAGCAGTTCTTC. The V call is TRBV3-1, the J call TRBJ2-1, with D possibly matching TRBD1 (5 bases). This CDR3 has 14 residues. Germline assignment: CDR1 LGHDT and CDR2 YNNKEL (reference sequence). Trimming pared 0 bases from V and 4 bases from J, leaving 7 bases between.